This T cell receptor (beta chain) came from a study of cytomegalovirus exposure and HLA in healthy donors. Study observations and caveats: Most TCR sequences proved rare, with some public TCRs found in many donors.

As for this clone: The antigen remains unidentified.

The PCR used 60 Vbeta and 13 Jbeta primers. Method: immunoSEQ multiplex PCR; TCRdb's copy keeps in-frame clones and lacks some. The data show under 150,000 clones, with 82% seen just once and approximately 8.1% held by the top ten. The germline V gene encodes CDR1 GTSNPN and CDR2 SVGIG (reference sequence). CDR3 size: 12 residues. V lost 1 base, J lost 7 bases, and 10 bases lay in between. The clonotype originates from a woman aged 45-60 years in good health and CMV-seropositive. This chain uses TRBV30 with TRBJ1-2, with a tentative D call TRBD1 (5 bases). Sequencing used PBMCs. CDR3 sequence: CAWSEWGSGYTF. The CDR3 DNA is TGTGCCTGGAGTGAATGGGGCTCTGGCTACACCTTC.